Listed here are 4 T cell receptor beta chains from one sample, sequenced in a study of shared clonotypes between healthy human individuals. Assay: immunoSEQ multiplex PCR; the TCRdb copy retains only in-frame clones and omits some. The data contain 450,000 to 600,000 clones, 65% to 80% of them singletons. Material: PBMCs. Receptors were obtained from a woman between 40 and 50 years old in good health. Some clones in this sample may be carry-over from other donors' samples.

This sequence joins TRBV29-1 and TRBJ1-5, with D tentatively TRBD1 (5 bases). CDR1 is SQVTM and CDR2 is ANQGSEA in the germline V gene. Trimming took 4 bases from V and 3 from J, leaving 10 bases between them. This CDR3 region has 13 residues. The CDR3 DNA follows: TGCAGCGTTGGGCAGGGTCCCAATCAGCCCCAGCATTTT. It specifies CSVGQGPNQPQHF.

This clone showed up just a few times. The chain employs TRBV28 and TRBJ1-1; D gene unclear. CDR3 length: 14 residues. Germline assignment: CDR1 MDHEN and CDR2 SYDVKM. With 6 bases removed from V and 1 base from J, the gap between germline ends came to 12 bases. Here the CDR3 reads CASRPQWENTEAFF. The CDR3 bases are TGTGCCAGCAGACCCCAATGGGAGAACACTGAAGCTTTCTTT.

The chain uses TRBV19 and TRBJ2-7; tentative D call: TRBD2 (5 bases). This CDR3 region has 13 residues. Looked up from germline, CDR1 is LNHDA and CDR2 is SQIVND (reference sequence). Between the trimmed V and J ends, which lost 0 bases and 7 bases, there was a span of 10 bases. The CDR3, as DNA: TGTGCCAGTAGTATAGATCGAGGGCTGGAGCAGTACTTC. Its translation is CASSIDRGLEQYF.

This chain uses TRBV5-6 with TRBJ1-1, with 7 bases identical to TRBD1. CDR3 length equals 13 residues. Looked up from germline, CDR1 is SGHDT and CDR2 is YYEEEE. The ends lost 1 base at V and 7 bases at J; junction bases unmatched: 4. CDR3 DNA: TGTGCCAGCAGCTTGAGAGGGGGCGGTGAAGCTTTCTTT. It encodes CASSLRGGGEAFF.